These 21 T cell receptor beta chains share one sample of origin, sequenced in a study of cytomegalovirus exposure and HLA in healthy donors. 60 Vbeta and 13 Jbeta primers were used in PCR. Some clones are missing from TCRdb's copy, which holds only in-frame ones; the method was immunoSEQ multiplex PCR. The table includes about 130,000 clones, around 80% detected once. The material sequenced was PBMCs. These TCRs come from a man aged 50 to 59 in good health and CMV-seronegative.

V usage is TRBV7-9 and J usage is TRBJ2-7, with TRBD1 matching 9 bases. The CDR3 spans 14 residues. Germline V lookup: CDR1 SEHNR, CDR2 FQNEAQ (reference sequence). V trimming: 5 bases; J trimming: 2 bases; junction bases outside the gene matches: 4. In DNA form, the CDR3 reads TGTGCCAGCAGCGGGACAGGGACCACCTACGAGCAGTACTTC. It specifies CASSGTGTTYEQYF.

CDR3 bases: TGCGCCAGCAGCTCGGCAGGACAGGCCTATGGCTACACCTTC. It encodes CASSSAGQAYGYTF. V usage is TRBV5-1 and J usage is TRBJ1-2, with TRBD1 matching 7 bases. Germline loops: CDR1 SGHRS, CDR2 YFSETQ. After removal of 3 bases from V and 4 bases from J, the junction contained 6 bases not matched to a gene. The CDR3 runs to 14 residues.

The chain carries TRBV4-1 and TRBJ2-5; the D gene is possibly TRBD2 (7 bases). Germline CDR1 and CDR2: MGHRA and YSYEKL. Trimming pared 4 bases from V and 4 bases from J, leaving 16 bases between. This CDR3 region has 15 residues. The CDR3 region is CASSLLSGGRETQYF. In DNA, the CDR3 is TGCGCCAGCAGCCTCCTATCGGGGGGCCGAGAGACCCAGTACTTC.

The gene calls are TRBV7-8 and TRBJ2-7, with D tentatively TRBD2 (5 bases). The CDR3 is 13 amino acids. From germline, CDR1 is SGHVS and CDR2 FQNEAQ. Trimming stripped 5 bases from V and 6 bases from J, with 14 bases between. The CDR3 sequence: CASSPGAGSEQYF. The CDR3 nucleotides are TGTGCCAGCAGCCCAGGCGCGGGCAGCGAGCAGTACTTC.

This clone was detected only a few times. The chain combines TRBV5-5 with TRBJ1-2; maybe TRBD1 (6 bases). V shed 7 bases and J shed 3 bases, with 16 bases lying between them. Germline-derived CDR1 and CDR2 are SGHKS and YYEKEE (reference sequence). The CDR3 runs 14 residues. This CDR3 is CASRKRDNYYGYTF. The CDR3 DNA reads TGTGCCAGCCGAAAGCGGGACAACTACTATGGCTACACCTTC. Complete variable domain (other parts from reference TRBV5-5 and TRBJ1-2): DAGVTQSPTHLIKTRGQQVTLRCSPISGHKSVSWYQQVLGQGPQFIFQYYEKEERGRGNFPDRFSARQFPNYSSELNVNALLLGDSALYLCASRKRDNYYGYTFGSGTRLTVV.

The chain couples TRBV7-8 to TRBJ1-1; TRBD1 matches 11 bases. Per the germline V gene, CDR1 is SGHVS and CDR2 is FQNEAQ. The CDR3 has 15 amino acids. V was clipped by 4 bases and J by 5 bases; unmatched bases: 6. CDR3 DNA: TGTGCCAGCAGCTCTAGGACAGGGGGCTATACTGAAGCTTTCTTT. Its protein product is CASSSRTGGYTEAFF.

The chain is built from TRBV5-8 and TRBJ1-1; D unclear. Trimming removed 0 bases from V and 0 bases from J, with 6 bases in between. Germline loops: CDR1 SGHTS, CDR2 YDEGEE. This CDR3 has 14 residues. The CDR3 loop reads CASSLDRLNTEAFF. In DNA, the CDR3 is TGTGCCAGCAGCTTGGACAGACTGAACACTGAAGCTTTCTTT.

The chain employs TRBV7-8 and TRBJ2-1; D perhaps matches TRBD2 (5 bases). This CDR3 region has 15 residues. Trimming removed 6 bases from V and 2 bases from J, with 14 bases in between. Germline assignment: CDR1 SGHVS and CDR2 FQNEAQ. CDR3 sequence: CASRDSDWTYNEQFF. The CDR3 DNA reads as TGTGCCAGCAGAGATTCGGACTGGACCTACAATGAGCAGTTCTTC.

The rearrangement uses TRBV4-1 and TRBJ1-5; D might be TRBD1 (5 bases). Germline CDR1 MGHRA, CDR2 YSYEKL. This CDR3 comprises 16 residues. The ends were cut back, 0 bases at V and 4 bases at J, with 13 bases in the middle. CDR3 DNA: TGCGCCAGCAGCCAAGACCGGGGGTCAGGGAATCAGCCCCAGCATTTT. As protein: CASSQDRGSGNQPQHF.

The gene calls are TRBV5-1 and TRBJ1-1; 7 nucleotides align to TRBD1. The V gene end was trimmed by 5 bases and the J gene end by 8 bases; junction bases not matched to a gene: 12. CDR3 size: 14 residues. Germline CDR1 is SGHRS and CDR2 is YFSETQ. This CDR3 is CASRFEGAAQEAFF. The CDR3 DNA reads as TGCGCCAGCAGATTTGAGGGGGCCGCGCAAGAAGCTTTCTTT.

V is TRBV5-8 and J is TRBJ2-7; TRBD2 aligns across 8 bases. This CDR3 has 15 residues. With 4 bases clipped from V and 0 bases from J, the junction kept 6 bases outside the gene matches. In germline, CDR1 is SGHTS, CDR2 YDEGEE. CDR3 region: CASSTSSGASYEQYF. CDR3 coding DNA: TGTGCCAGCAGCACAAGTAGCGGGGCCTCCTACGAGCAGTACTTC.

The V gene is TRBV5-1, the J gene TRBJ1-4; D is perhaps TRBD1 (5 bases). CDR1 SGHRS and CDR2 YFSETQ come from the germline V gene. The CDR3 is 17 residues long. Between the trimmed V and J ends, which lost 1 base and 2 bases, there was a span of 15 bases. CDR3 DNA sequence: TGCGCCAGCAGCTTGTTGGGGCCAGGTCTTACTAATGAAAAACTGTTTTTT. Amino acid sequence: CASSLLGPGLTNEKLFF.

CDR3 sequence reads: CASSSDLDRVGPYGYTF. The CDR3 region has the DNA TGTGCCAGCAGCTCAGACTTGGACAGGGTAGGACCCTATGGCTACACCTTC. The rearrangement links TRBV5-4 to TRBJ1-2, with 8 bases that match TRBD1. J lost 4 bases, V lost 3 bases, and 14 bases had no gene match. Germline V gives CDR1 SGHNT, CDR2 YYREEE (reference sequence). CDR3 length equals 17 residues.

The V call is TRBV29-1, the J call TRBJ1-2; D is perhaps TRBD1 (5 bases). V was shortened by 6 bases and J by 0 bases, with 17 bases between the two germline ends. Germline V gene lookup returns CDR1 SQVTM and CDR2 ANQGSEA. This CDR3 has 15 amino acids. The CDR3 sequence: CSVPGGIMANYGYTF. The CDR3 bases are TGCAGCGTCCCCGGGGGGATCATGGCTAACTATGGCTACACCTTC. Using reference TRBV29-1 and TRBJ1-2 for the parts outside the CDR3, the full variable domain is SAVISQKPSRDICQRGTSLTIQCQVDSQVTMMFWYRQQPGQSLTLIATANQGSEATYESGFVIDKFPISRPNLTFSTLTVSNMSPEDSSIYLCSVPGGIMANYGYTFGSGTRLTVV.

The count of this clone is one. The chain has TRBV7-2 and TRBJ1-2, with 10 bases that match TRBD1. The CDR3 runs to 15 residues. J lost 4 bases, V lost 5 bases, and 7 bases had no gene match. The V gene's germline CDR1 is SGHTA and CDR2 FQGNSA. CDR3 loop: CASSPRQGARYGYTF. The DNA of the CDR3 is TGTGCCAGCAGCCCCCGACAGGGGGCGCGCTATGGCTACACCTTC.

The chain joins TRBV2 to TRBJ1-6; D may be TRBD1 (5 bases). Germline V gene sequence: CDR1 SNHLY, CDR2 FYNNEI. Trimming took 4 bases from V and 5 from J, leaving 15 bases between them. This CDR3 region has 16 residues. As DNA, the CDR3 is TGTGCCAGCAGTGCAAGGACACCCCTAAATAATTCACCCCTCCACTTT. Its protein product is CASSARTPLNNSPLHF. Using reference TRBV2 and TRBJ1-6 for the parts outside the CDR3, the full variable domain is EPEVTQTPSHQVTQMGQEVILRCVPISNHLYFYWYRQILGQKVEFLVSFYNNEISEKSEIFDDQFSVERPDGSNFTLKIRSTKLEDSAMYFCASSARTPLNNSPLHFGNGTRLTVT.

V gene TRBV30 combines with J gene TRBJ1-1; 7 bases agree with TRBD1. With 5 bases clipped from V and 5 bases from J, the junction kept 14 bases outside the gene matches. The germline V gene encodes CDR1 GTSNPN and CDR2 SVGIG (reference sequence). CDR3 length: 15 amino acids. CDR3 residues: CAWSRTGHLGTEAFF. The CDR3 nucleotides are TGTGCCTGGTCCCGGACAGGCCACTTGGGGACTGAAGCTTTCTTT.

Here the CDR3 reads CASSRGQGAGGYTF. CDR3 nucleotides: TGTGCCAGCAGCAGGGGACAGGGGGCCGGGGGCTACACCTTC. The gene calls are TRBV28 and TRBJ1-2, with 12 bases that match TRBD1. With V trimmed by 6 bases and J by 8 bases, 7 bases remained unmatched. CDR1 is MDHEN, CDR2 SYDVKM, per germline. There are 14 residues in the CDR3.

The chain employs TRBV5-4 and TRBJ2-5; 9 bases align to TRBD2. Germline values: CDR1 SGHNT, CDR2 YYREEE (reference sequence). The J segment lost 5 bases and the V segment lost 3 bases, leaving 8 bases of the junction unmatched. The CDR3 is made up of 15 amino acids. CDR3 loop: CASSSEAGGGETQYF. As DNA, the CDR3 is TGTGCCAGCAGCTCGGAAGCGGGGGGTGGGGAGACCCAGTACTTC.

This clone was seen once. The same CDR3 arises from other DNA sequences in this sample as well. The rearrangement joins TRBV5-1 to TRBJ2-3; possible D gene TRBD2, 6 bases. The CDR3 has 15 amino acids. Germline V gene data show CDR1 as SGHRS and CDR2 as YFSETQ. Trimming took 2 bases from V and 0 from J, leaving 10 bases between them. The CDR3, as DNA: TGCGCCAGCAGCTTAGTGGGGGGTAGCACAGATACGCAGTATTTT. Protein sequence: CASSLVGGSTDTQYF.

V usage is TRBV19 and J usage is TRBJ2-6; tentative D call: TRBD1 (5 bases). Germline V gives CDR1 LNHDA, CDR2 SQIVND (reference sequence). The length of the CDR3 is 17 residues. The germline V and J ends were trimmed by 6 bases and 0 bases, with 15 bases remaining between them. The CDR3 nucleotides read TGTGCCAGTAGATCAAACAGGCATACCTCTGGGGCCAACGTCCTGACTTTC. Protein product: CASRSNRHTSGANVLTF.